Presented here are 14 T cell receptor beta chains from one specimen sequenced in a study of identical twins (dated by TCRdb to the mid-2010s). Receptor libraries were prepared by 5' RACE. The instrument was an Illumina HiSeq 2000. The raw public data were reprocessed by TCRdb itself: fastp quality trimming at Q25, MiXCR clonotype calling, in-frame beta chains only. CDR3 protein sequences are deduplicated, and each keeps its most common genes and DNA. Here the sample has some 320,000 distinct CDR3 sequences; around 12% occur a single time. Around 6.9% of the sample is taken by the ten largest. The sample was also linked to a second study, of yellow fever vaccine responses in identical twins.

Sequences were obtained from CD8+ T cells sorted from blood. The receptors were gathered from a woman aged 18-30 years in good health.

This clonotype has at least ten counts. This rearrangement joins TRBV15 to TRBJ1-1; D is possibly TRBD1 (5 bases). The CDR3 has 13 residues. Germline-derived CDR1 and CDR2 are LNHNV and YYDKDF (reference sequence). V was trimmed by 5 bases and J by 8 bases, leaving 15 bases between them. The CDR3 spells CATSRRDGQEAFF. DNA of the CDR3: TGTGCCACCAGCCGACGGGACGGTCAAGAAGCTTTCTTT.

This clonotype was found a few times. The rearrangement uses TRBV10-3 and TRBJ2-1, with 8 bases identical to TRBD2. Germline V gives CDR1 ENHRY, CDR2 SYGVKD. The CDR3 consists of 13 residues. The ends lost 7 bases at V and 2 bases at J; junction bases unmatched: 1. CDR3 sequence reads: CAINGGAYNEQFF. DNA for the CDR3: TGTGCCATCAACGGGGGGGCCTACAATGAGCAGTTCTTC.

This chain links TRBV5-1 with TRBJ2-7; no firm D call. Germline assignment: CDR1 SGHRS and CDR2 YFSETQ. This CDR3 region has 13 residues. V was cut by 0 bases and J by 3 bases, with 7 bases left in between. The CDR3 coding sequence is TGCGCCAGCAGCTTGGGAAGGCTCTACGAGCAGTACTTC. Translated, it gives CASSLGRLYEQYF.

The chain carries TRBV6-2 or TRBV6-3 and TRBJ1-5; D perhaps matches TRBD1 (6 bases). Trimming stripped 3 bases from V and 0 bases from J, with 9 bases between. The CDR3 contains 15 residues. CDR1 is MNHEY, CDR2 SVGEGT, per germline. CDR3 loop: CASSYRDNSNQPQHF. For the CDR3, the DNA is TGTGCCAGCAGTTATCGGGACAATAGCAATCAGCCCCAGCATTTT.

This sequence joins TRBV7-9 and TRBJ2-5; D may be TRBD2 (5 bases). Germline V gene lookup returns CDR1 SEHNR and CDR2 FQNEAQ (reference sequence). The CDR3 is made up of 14 amino acids. The germline V and J ends were trimmed by 6 bases and 5 bases, with 16 bases remaining between them. The CDR3, as DNA: TGTGCCAGCAGAGCATCCCTAGCTAGGGAGACCCAGTACTTC. Translation: CASRASLARETQYF.

The chain couples TRBV29-1 to TRBJ2-1; unclear D gene. This CDR3 has 12 amino acids. With 4 bases removed from V and 3 bases from J, the gap between germline ends came to 7 bases. CDR1 and CDR2 from the germline V gene are SQVTM and ANQGSEA. The CDR3 nucleotides read TGCAGCGTTGTACCCAGCTACAATGAGCAGTTCTTC. This codes for CSVVPSYNEQFF.

This clonotype was seen a handful of times. J is TRBJ2-7 and V is TRBV11-2; D is undetermined. CDR3 length: 15 amino acids. V was pared by 7 bases and J by 0 bases, with 16 bases between. The germline gives CDR1 SGHAT, CDR2 FQNNGV. Written as DNA, the CDR3 is TGTGCCAGCATCCCCCACTCAGGCAGCTCCTACGAGCAGTACTTC. It specifies CASIPHSGSSYEQYF.

Ten or more counts support this clonotype. The rearrangement joins TRBV5-1 to TRBJ2-3, with TRBD1 identical over 7 bases. This CDR3 region has 16 residues. V was pared by 3 bases and J by 1 base, with 8 bases of the junction left unmatched. Germline V gene sequence: CDR1 SGHRS, CDR2 YFSETQ. Here the CDR3 reads CASSSRTTGRTDTQYF. Written as DNA, the CDR3 is TGCGCCAGCAGCTCCCGGACGACAGGGCGCACAGATACGCAGTATTTT.

The table lists this clonotype with a few counts. The chain is built from TRBV11-1 and TRBJ2-5, with 8 bases matching TRBD2. The germline gives CDR1 SGHAT, CDR2 FQDESV (reference sequence). The CDR3 is 18 residues long. The junction had 12 bases not matched to a gene; V was cut back by 2 bases and J by 1 base. The CDR3 loop is CASSLHWETSGPQETQYF. Here the CDR3 DNA reads TGTGCCAGCAGCTTACACTGGGAAACTAGCGGTCCCCAAGAGACCCAGTACTTC.

The chain is built from TRBV5-6 and TRBJ1-6; unclear D gene. V dropped 0 bases and J dropped 10 bases, with 14 bases sitting between them. Germline loops: CDR1 SGHDT, CDR2 YYEEEE. The CDR3 has 15 residues. For the CDR3, the DNA is TGTGCCAGCAGCTTGGCGGGCCATAAGGACTCACCCCTCCACTTT. Translating gives CASSLAGHKDSPLHF.

This sequence joins TRBV12-5 and TRBJ2-7; 7 bases match TRBD1. The CDR3 runs 15 residues. V shed 5 bases and J 4 bases; nucleotides not matched to a gene: 11. CDR1 and CDR2 from the germline V gene are LGHNT and FRNRAP. The CDR3 DNA reads TGTGCTAGTGGTCCCGGTGCAGGGGGATTGTACGAGCAGTACTTC. This sequence encodes CASGPGAGGLYEQYF.

The chain recombines TRBV21-1 with TRBJ2-1; the table's D gene call, TRBD1, was not cross checked with the DNA. TRBV21-1 is designated a pseudogene. This CDR3 region has 15 residues. In nucleotides, the CDR3 is TGTGCCAGCAGCCCGAAGGGAGGGGACAGCAATGAGCAGTTTTTC. Protein sequence: CASSPKGGDSNEQFF.

This chain uses TRBV27 with TRBJ2-7; 7 bases are shared with TRBD2. The germline CDR1 and CDR2 sequences are MNHEY and SMNVEV (reference sequence). The CDR3 totals 13 residues. J gave up 7 bases and V 6 bases, and 9 bases lay outside the gene matches. The CDR3 DNA follows: TGTGCCAGCAGCTCGGGCGGGGGAATTGAGCAGTACGTC. This translates into CASSSGGGIEQYV.

This clonotype was detected ten times or more. The rearrangement joins TRBV5-1 to TRBJ2-5; 7 bases are a match to TRBD1. The CDR3 has 16 residues. The J segment lost 5 bases and the V segment lost 4 bases, leaving 14 bases of the junction unmatched. Looked up from germline, CDR1 is SGHRS and CDR2 is YFSETQ. The CDR3 DNA is TGCGCCAGCAGCCCTCGGGACAGCAAGTTGAGGGAGACCCAGTACTTC. The encoded protein is CASSPRDSKLRETQYF.